This TCR beta chain was captured in a study of cytotoxic CD8 clonotypes in ibrutinib-treated CLL. Overall study results and limits: Once treatment began, public clonotypes, which were uncommon, contracted or stayed stable. Baseline levels were approached again at progression, after clonality had risen at ibrutinib response. Researchers report that baseline clonality outpaced age-matched healthy donors and tracked circulating CD8+ T-cell counts.

The assay was immunoSEQ multiplex PCR, and TCRdb's table has in-frame clones only and misses some. The sample comprises around 200,000 clones, just over 70% of which are singletons, and approximately 6% rests with the top ten. This clone was seen just once. Its antigen is not identified. Trimming removed 6 bases at V and 6 bases at J, with 9 bases between. The CDR3 length is 12 residues. Germline CDR1 is SNHLY and CDR2 is FYNNEI. As input for TCR beta libraries, around 2.1 micrograms of genomic DNA came from cryopreserved PBMCs. The specimen was PBMCs, collected after 12 months of ibrutinib treatment. This clonotype was sampled from a human donor with chronic lymphocytic leukemia. The genes are TRBV2 and TRBJ1-5; D is perhaps TRBD1 (5 bases). The CDR3 loop reads CASRQVGQPQHF. The CDR3 DNA follows: TGTGCCAGCAGACAGGTCGGTCAGCCCCAGCATTTT.